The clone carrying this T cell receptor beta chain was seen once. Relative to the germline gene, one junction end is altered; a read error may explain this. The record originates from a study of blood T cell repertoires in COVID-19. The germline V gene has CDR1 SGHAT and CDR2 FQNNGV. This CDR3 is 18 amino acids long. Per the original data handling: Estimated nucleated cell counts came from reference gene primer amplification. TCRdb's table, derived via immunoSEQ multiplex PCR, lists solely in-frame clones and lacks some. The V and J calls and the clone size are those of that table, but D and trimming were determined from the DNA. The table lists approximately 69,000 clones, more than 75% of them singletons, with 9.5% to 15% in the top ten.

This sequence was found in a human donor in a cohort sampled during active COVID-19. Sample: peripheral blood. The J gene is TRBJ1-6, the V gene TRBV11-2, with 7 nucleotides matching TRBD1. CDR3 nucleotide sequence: TGTGCCAGCAGCCTAGATGCACAGGGGTTCTCCTATAATTCACCCCTCCACTTT. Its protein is CASSLDAQGFSYNSPLHF.